This is a list of T cell receptor beta chains from one sample in a study of blood T cell repertoires in COVID-19. Using immunoSEQ multiplex PCR, the repertoire was profiled, and TCRdb retains in-frame clones only, with some absent. Of about 500,000 clones in the sample, about nine tenths were seen once. Input material: PBMCs or T cells enriched from blood (not recorded which). The receptors here all came from a woman in her late teens or twenties who had recovered from COVID-19. Each CDR3 is given with its conserved first and last residue. A D gene is named only where the DNA matches it firmly. A row's size may be missing; if present it is once, few, many or a size class.

J gene: TRBJ1-1
D gene: -
clone size: -
V gene: TRBV5-1
CDR3 DNA: TGCGCCAGCAGCTTCACACAGGACACTGAAGCTTTCTTT
CDR3 protein: CASSFTQDTEAFF

J gene: TRBJ2-3
D gene: -
clone size: -
V gene: TRBV28
CDR3 DNA: TGTGCCAGCAGGAGCCGCACAGATACGCAGTATTTT
CDR3 protein: CASRSRTDTQYF

J gene: TRBJ2-2
D gene: TRBD2
clone size: -
V gene: TRBV3-1/TRBV3-2
CDR3 DNA: TGTGCCAGCAGCCAAGAATCGGCTAGCGGGGGGACCTGGAACACCGGGGAGCTGTTTTTT
CDR3 protein: CASSQESASGGTWNTGELFF

J gene: TRBJ1-6
D gene: TRBD1
clone size: once
V gene: TRBV7-9
CDR3 DNA: TGTGCCAGCAGCTCCCTGACAGGGGATAATTCACCCCTCCACTTT
CDR3 protein: CASSSLTGDNSPLHF

J gene: TRBJ1-6
D gene: -
clone size: once
V gene: TRBV6-5
CDR3 DNA: TGTGCCAGCAGCCGATCGTTACAGGTTTCACCCCTCCACTTT
CDR3 protein: CASSRSLQVSPLHF

J gene: TRBJ2-7
D gene: -
clone size: -
V gene: TRBV2
CDR3 DNA: TGTGCCAGCAGTGAAGAGGCAGGGATGAACGAGCAGTACTTC
CDR3 protein: CASSEEAGMNEQYF

J gene: TRBJ1-2
D gene: -
clone size: -
V gene: TRBV2
CDR3 DNA: TGTGCCAGCAGTGAAATGAACAGTCCAAACTATGGCTACACCTTC
CDR3 protein: CASSEMNSPNYGYTF

J gene: TRBJ2-7
D gene: TRBD1
clone size: -
V gene: TRBV6-5
CDR3 DNA: TGTGCCAGCAAGGTCACAGGACAGGGACCCTACGAGCAGTACTTC
CDR3 protein: CASKVTGQGPYEQYF

J gene: TRBJ2-5
D gene: TRBD2
clone size: -
V gene: TRBV5-1
CDR3 DNA: TGCGCCAGCAGCCTAGTTCTGGGGGGGAAAGAGACCCAGTACTTC
CDR3 protein: CASSLVLGGKETQYF

J gene: TRBJ2-1
D gene: TRBD2
clone size: -
V gene: TRBV14
CDR3 DNA: TGTGCCAGCAGCCTAACTCTAGCGGGGGGCTACAATGAGCAGTTCTTC
CDR3 protein: CASSLTLAGGYNEQFF

J gene: TRBJ1-2
D gene: -
clone size: -
V gene: TRBV4-1
CDR3 DNA: TGCGCCAGCAGCCACCCCGTACAGACACGTAACTATGGCTACACCTTC
CDR3 protein: CASSHPVQTRNYGYTF

J gene: TRBJ2-5
D gene: TRBD2
clone size: -
V gene: TRBV19
CDR3 DNA: TGTGCCAGTAGTATCCAAGCGGGGGCCGAGTACCAAGAGACCCAGTACTTC
CDR3 protein: CASSIQAGAEYQETQYF

J gene: TRBJ2-3
D gene: -
clone size: many
V gene: TRBV6-6
CDR3 DNA: TGTGCCAGCAGTCCCACTTCTAGCGTCCCTAGCACAGATACGCAGTATTTT
CDR3 protein: CASSPTSSVPSTDTQYF

J gene: TRBJ1-1
D gene: -
clone size: -
V gene: TRBV6-1
CDR3 DNA: TGTGCCAGCAGTGAAATTGGTCCGGGGACTGAAGCTTTCTTT
CDR3 protein: CASSEIGPGTEAFF

J gene: TRBJ2-1
D gene: TRBD2
clone size: -
V gene: TRBV7-9
CDR3 DNA: TGTGCCAGCAGCTCCCGAGGTAGCGGGGGGGCATCACGGAATGAGCAGTTCTTC
CDR3 protein: CASSSRGSGGASRNEQFF

J gene: TRBJ1-1
D gene: -
clone size: -
V gene: TRBV9
CDR3 DNA: TGTGCCAGCAGCGTAGCAGGAGGGGAAGGCACTGAAGCTTTCTTT
CDR3 protein: CASSVAGGEGTEAFF

J gene: TRBJ1-2
D gene: TRBD1
clone size: -
V gene: TRBV6-5
CDR3 DNA: TGTGCCAGCAGGGGGGCTGGGGACAGGGCCTATGGCTACACCTTC
CDR3 protein: CASRGAGDRAYGYTF

J gene: TRBJ2-7
D gene: -
clone size: -
V gene: TRBV28
CDR3 DNA: TGTGCCGGCAGTTCACCTGGGGAGAGCACCTACGAGCAGTACTTC
CDR3 protein: CAGSSPGESTYEQYF

J gene: TRBJ1-2
D gene: -
clone size: -
V gene: TRBV5-1
CDR3 DNA: TGCGCCAGCAGCTCGAACAGGGCTTCGACTAACTATGGCTACACCTTC
CDR3 protein: CASSSNRASTNYGYTF

J gene: TRBJ1-2
D gene: -
clone size: few
V gene: TRBV11-2
CDR3 DNA: TGTGCCAGCAGCCTCCCTGGGGGGGTTAACTATGGCTACACCTTC
CDR3 protein: CASSLPGGVNYGYTF

J gene: TRBJ1-5
D gene: -
clone size: -
V gene: TRBV12-5
CDR3 DNA: TGTGCTAGTAAAGGGGTGAATCAGCCCCAGCATTTT
CDR3 protein: CASKGVNQPQHF

J gene: TRBJ1-2
D gene: TRBD1
clone size: -
V gene: TRBV12-5
CDR3 DNA: TGTGCTAGTGGTTTGGTTCTAGGAGTAGGGACAGGGGACAATGGCTACACCTTC
CDR3 protein: CASGLVLGVGTGDNGYTF

J gene: TRBJ2-5
D gene: -
clone size: -
V gene: TRBV28
CDR3 DNA: TGTGCCAGCAGTTTTACAGGAATTCAAGAGACCCAGTACTTC
CDR3 protein: CASSFTGIQETQYF

J gene: TRBJ1-1
D gene: -
clone size: -
V gene: TRBV18
CDR3 DNA: TGTGCCAGCTCAATCGGGAACACTGAAGCTTTCTTT
CDR3 protein: CASSIGNTEAFF

J gene: TRBJ1-2
D gene: TRBD1
clone size: once
V gene: TRBV7-2
CDR3 DNA: TGTGCCAACAGCTTGGGGGACAGTTATGGCTACACCTTC
CDR3 protein: CANSLGDSYGYTF

J gene: TRBJ2-7
D gene: TRBD2
clone size: -
V gene: TRBV6-6
CDR3 DNA: TGTGCCAGCAGACTAGCGCCTAACTACGAGCAGTACTTC
CDR3 protein: CASRLAPNYEQYF

J gene: TRBJ2-7
D gene: TRBD1
clone size: -
V gene: TRBV7-2
CDR3 DNA: TGTGCCAGCAGTTCTAGACAGGGGGGCTACGAGCAGTACTTC
CDR3 protein: CASSSRQGGYEQYF

J gene: TRBJ2-6
D gene: TRBD1
clone size: -
V gene: TRBV4-1
CDR3 DNA: TGCGCCAGCAGCCATACAGGGGGAACTGGGGCCAACGTCCTGACTTTC
CDR3 protein: CASSHTGGTGANVLTF

J gene: TRBJ2-7
D gene: -
clone size: -
V gene: TRBV5-1
CDR3 DNA: TGCGCCAGCAGCTTGGGGGCCCACTCCTACGAGCAGTACTTC
CDR3 protein: CASSLGAHSYEQYF

J gene: TRBJ1-1
D gene: -
clone size: -
V gene: TRBV5-8
CDR3 DNA: TGTGCCAGCAGCTTGGTCAGGGGATTTGAAGCTTTCTTT
CDR3 protein: CASSLVRGFEAFF

J gene: TRBJ2-2
D gene: TRBD1
clone size: -
V gene: TRBV24-1
CDR3 DNA: TGTGCCACCAGTGTCACCGGGACAGGACCCACCGGGGAGCTGTTTTTT
CDR3 protein: CATSVTGTGPTGELFF

J gene: TRBJ1-4
D gene: -
clone size: -
V gene: TRBV30
CDR3 DNA: TGTGCCTGGGGGGCAGGCCATAATGAAAAACTGTTTTTT
CDR3 protein: CAWGAGHNEKLFF

J gene: TRBJ1-4
D gene: TRBD1
clone size: -
V gene: TRBV7-2
CDR3 DNA: TGTGCCAGCAGCTCACAGGGGGTCGGTGAAAAACTGTTTTTT
CDR3 protein: CASSSQGVGEKLFF

J gene: TRBJ2-1
D gene: TRBD1
clone size: -
V gene: TRBV2
CDR3 DNA: TGTGCCAGCACCTTCTCAGGGGGTGATTACAATGAGCAGTTCTTC
CDR3 protein: CASTFSGGDYNEQFF

J gene: TRBJ2-5
D gene: -
clone size: -
V gene: TRBV7-2
CDR3 DNA: TGTGCCAGCAGCCGGAATCCCCCCGGGGGGCTCCAAGAGACCCAGTACTTC
CDR3 protein: CASSRNPPGGLQETQYF

J gene: TRBJ1-5
D gene: TRBD1
clone size: -
V gene: TRBV12-3/TRBV12-4
CDR3 DNA: TGTGCCAGCGGGGACAGCGGTGTGAGTCCCCAGCATTTT
CDR3 protein: CASGDSGVSPQHF

J gene: TRBJ1-1
D gene: -
clone size: -
V gene: TRBV6-6
CDR3 DNA: TGTGCCAGCTCAGCTAGAAACACTGAAGCTTTCTTT
CDR3 protein: CASSARNTEAFF

J gene: TRBJ1-2
D gene: -
clone size: -
V gene: TRBV6-4
CDR3 DNA: TGTGCCAGCAGTGACAGGGGAAGCGATGGCTACACCTTC
CDR3 protein: CASSDRGSDGYTF

J gene: TRBJ1-1
D gene: -
clone size: -
V gene: TRBV2
CDR3 DNA: TGTGCCAGCACCGGACAGTTGAACACTGAAGCTTTCTTT
CDR3 protein: CASTGQLNTEAFF

J gene: TRBJ2-2
D gene: TRBD1
clone size: few
V gene: TRBV11-3
CDR3 DNA: TGTGCCAGCAGCTCTGGACAGGCCGCGAACACCGGGGAGCTGTTTTTT
CDR3 protein: CASSSGQAANTGELFF

J gene: TRBJ1-2
D gene: TRBD1
clone size: once
V gene: TRBV5-4
CDR3 DNA: TGTGCCAGCAGCTTGGACGGGGGACAGGGTTATGGCTACACCTTC
CDR3 protein: CASSLDGGQGYGYTF

J gene: TRBJ2-2
D gene: -
clone size: -
V gene: TRBV7-2
CDR3 DNA: TGTGCCAGCAGCTTACCGGGGAACACCGGGGAGCTGTTTTTT
CDR3 protein: CASSLPGNTGELFF

J gene: TRBJ1-1
D gene: -
clone size: -
V gene: TRBV27
CDR3 DNA: TGTGCCAGCAGTTTGCAGGGTTGGAACACTGAAGCTTTCTTT
CDR3 protein: CASSLQGWNTEAFF

J gene: TRBJ1-1
D gene: -
clone size: -
V gene: TRBV3-1/TRBV3-2
CDR3 DNA: TGTGCCAGCAGCCAAAGGGGGGGGACTGAAGCTTTCTTT
CDR3 protein: CASSQRGGTEAFF

J gene: TRBJ2-1
D gene: TRBD2
clone size: -
V gene: TRBV19
CDR3 DNA: TGTGCCAGTACGACTAGCGGGGGCTCCTACAATGAGCAGTTCTTC
CDR3 protein: CASTTSGGSYNEQFF

J gene: TRBJ2-3
D gene: TRBD1
clone size: once
V gene: TRBV5-1
CDR3 DNA: TGCGCCAGCAGCTTGGTGGGACAGGAGAATACGCAGTATTTT
CDR3 protein: CASSLVGQENTQYF

J gene: TRBJ2-4
D gene: -
clone size: once
V gene: TRBV2
CDR3 DNA: TGTGCCAGCAGTGGAGGACAGATCTTTCAGTACTTC
CDR3 protein: CASSGGQIFQYF

J gene: TRBJ1-4
D gene: -
clone size: once
V gene: TRBV2
CDR3 DNA: TGTGCCAGCGGGCTAGGACAGTGGAGGGAAAAACTGTTTTTT
CDR3 protein: CASGLGQWREKLFF

J gene: TRBJ1-3
D gene: -
clone size: -
V gene: TRBV18
CDR3 DNA: TGTGCCAGCTCACCACTACAGGGCGACGCAAACACCATATATTTT
CDR3 protein: CASSPLQGDANTIYF

J gene: TRBJ1-5
D gene: -
clone size: -
V gene: TRBV2
CDR3 DNA: TGTGCCAGCAGTGACGGGAAGGAAAGCTTCTACAATCAGCCCCAGCATTTT
CDR3 protein: CASSDGKESFYNQPQHF

J gene: TRBJ2-1
D gene: TRBD1
clone size: -
V gene: TRBV7-9
CDR3 DNA: TGTGCCAGCAGCACATACAGGGGTGAGCAGTTCTTC
CDR3 protein: CASSTYRGEQFF

J gene: TRBJ1-4
D gene: -
clone size: -
V gene: TRBV30
CDR3 DNA: TGTGCCTCCTTAACTCGGGGGGAACTGTTTTTT
CDR3 protein: CASLTRGELFF

J gene: TRBJ2-1
D gene: TRBD2
clone size: -
V gene: TRBV3-1/TRBV3-2
CDR3 DNA: TGTGCCAGCAGCCAAGCTAGCGGGGGGGCCTACAATGAGCAGTTCTTC
CDR3 protein: CASSQASGGAYNEQFF

J gene: TRBJ2-5
D gene: -
clone size: -
V gene: TRBV4-1
CDR3 DNA: TGCGCCAGCAGCCAAAGAGGCGCCCGACCGGAGACCCAGTACTTC
CDR3 protein: CASSQRGARPETQYF

J gene: TRBJ1-5
D gene: -
clone size: -
V gene: TRBV19
CDR3 DNA: TGTGCCAGTAGTATCGGAGGGAGTGTCAGCAATCAGCCCCAGCATTTT
CDR3 protein: CASSIGGSVSNQPQHF

J gene: TRBJ1-6
D gene: -
clone size: once
V gene: TRBV21-1
CDR3 DNA: TGTGCCAGCATCTGCGAGATCCCGGGACAGACGAATCCGTGCTCACCCCTCCACTTT
CDR3 protein: CASICEIPGQTNPCSPLHF

J gene: TRBJ2-7
D gene: TRBD1
clone size: -
V gene: TRBV11-2
CDR3 DNA: TGTGCCAGCAGCTTAGCCTGGGGGACAGGGGCCTCCCACGAGCAGTACTTC
CDR3 protein: CASSLAWGTGASHEQYF

J gene: TRBJ2-1
D gene: -
clone size: -
V gene: TRBV15
CDR3 DNA: TGTGCCACCAGCAGAGATGGAACCGAGACAAGCAATGAGCAGTTCTTC
CDR3 protein: CATSRDGTETSNEQFF

J gene: TRBJ1-5
D gene: -
clone size: -
V gene: TRBV25-1
CDR3 DNA: TGTGCCAGCAGTGAAGGCGGATCCAGTCAGCCCCAGCATTTT
CDR3 protein: CASSEGGSSQPQHF